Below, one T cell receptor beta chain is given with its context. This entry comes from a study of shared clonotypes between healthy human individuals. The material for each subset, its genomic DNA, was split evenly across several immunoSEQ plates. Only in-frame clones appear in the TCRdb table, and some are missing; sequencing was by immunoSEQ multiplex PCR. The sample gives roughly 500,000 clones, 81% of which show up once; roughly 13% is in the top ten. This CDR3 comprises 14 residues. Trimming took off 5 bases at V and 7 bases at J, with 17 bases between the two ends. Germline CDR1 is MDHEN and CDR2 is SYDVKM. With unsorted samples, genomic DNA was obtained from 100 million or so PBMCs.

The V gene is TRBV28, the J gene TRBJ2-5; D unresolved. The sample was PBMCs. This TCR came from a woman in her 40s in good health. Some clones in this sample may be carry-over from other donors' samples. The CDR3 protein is CASSLSSPLGTQYF. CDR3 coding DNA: TGTGCCAGCAGTCTTTCTAGTCCTCTGGGGACCCAGTACTTC. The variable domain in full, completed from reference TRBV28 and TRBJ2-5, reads DVKVTQSSRYLVKRTGEKVFLECVQDMDHENMFWYRQDPGLGLRLIYFSYDVKMKEKGDIPEGYSVSREKKERFSLILESASTNQTSMYLCASSLSSPLGTQYFGPGTRLLVL.